The clone carrying this T cell receptor beta chain has only a few counts. Antigen unknown. Donors showed nominal health when sampled, although they likely had unrecorded immune exposures. Both 60 Vbeta primers and 13 Jbeta primers went into the PCR. Libraries were prepared by immunoSEQ multiplex PCR; TCRdb keeps only in-frame clonotypes and omits some of them. The sample shows 95,000 to 150,000 clones, around three quarters of them seen only once. This sample stems from a study of cytomegalovirus exposure and HLA in healthy donors. CDR3 length equals 15 residues. Per germline, CDR1 SGHRS and CDR2 YFSETQ. V lost 1 base, J lost 5 bases, and 15 bases lay in between. Study-wide results and limits: Later analysis placed DRB1 highest and HLA-C lowest in TCR association rates, which differed by HLA locus. A likely sequencing artifact accounted for one observed cluster of highly shared sequence variants.

V gene TRBV5-1 combines with J gene TRBJ2-5; D possibly corresponds to TRBD1 (8 bases). The receptor comes from a human donor in good health. Sequencing used PBMCs. The CDR3 region is CASSLTGGGLETQYF. The CDR3, as DNA: TGCGCCAGCAGCTTGACAGGGGGGGGTCTCGAGACCCAGTACTTC.